This entry features one T cell receptor beta chain sequence. These data come from a study of blood T cell repertoires in COVID-19. Study-level information: The United States, Italy and Spain supplied acute and convalescent COVID-19 samples. T cells, B-cell-depleted T cells, or PBMCs supplied cDNA or gDNA.

Authors' processing steps: Amplification with reference gene primers provided the estimates of nucleated cell counts. The assay was immunoSEQ multiplex PCR, and TCRdb's table has in-frame clones only and misses some. Clone size and the V and J calls come from that table; the DNA yielded D and trimming. The table has tens of thousands of clones, roughly 89% seen once. The sample consisted of peripheral blood. This TCR was recovered from a woman aged 45-65 years in a cohort sampled during active COVID-19.

The CDR3 DNA reads TGTGCCACCAGCAGCCGACAGGGGACTTACAATGAGCAGTTCTTC. Residues: CATSSRQGTYNEQFF. The V gene is TRBV15, the J gene TRBJ2-1; TRBD1 matches at 8 bases. CDR1 and CDR2 from the germline V gene are LNHNV and YYDKDF (reference sequence). The CDR3 sequence is 15 residues long. V was clipped by 3 bases and J by 4 bases; unmatched bases: 5.